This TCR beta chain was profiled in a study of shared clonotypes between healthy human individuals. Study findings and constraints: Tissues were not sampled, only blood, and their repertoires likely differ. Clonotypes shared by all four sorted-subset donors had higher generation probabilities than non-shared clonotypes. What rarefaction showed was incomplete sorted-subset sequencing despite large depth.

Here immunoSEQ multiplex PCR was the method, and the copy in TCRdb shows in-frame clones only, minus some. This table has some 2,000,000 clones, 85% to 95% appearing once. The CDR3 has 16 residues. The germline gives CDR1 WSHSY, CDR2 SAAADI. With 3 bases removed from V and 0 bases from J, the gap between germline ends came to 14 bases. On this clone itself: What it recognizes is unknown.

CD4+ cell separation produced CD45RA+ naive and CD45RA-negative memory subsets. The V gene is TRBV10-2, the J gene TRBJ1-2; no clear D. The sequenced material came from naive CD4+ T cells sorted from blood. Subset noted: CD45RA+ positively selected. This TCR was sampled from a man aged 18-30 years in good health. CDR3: CASSDYRRPTNYGYTF. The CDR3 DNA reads TGCGCCAGCAGTGATTATCGGCGGCCCACTAACTATGGCTACACCTTC.